The present entry profiles one TCR beta chain with its context. What it binds is unknown. Together with a sample-barcoded 5' primer, a J-beta primer mix was included in a second PCR lasting about 7 to 11 cycles. TCRdb re-called the 5' RACE reads with MiXCR, one entry per CDR3 protein. The table lists roughly 1,500,000 distinct CDR3 sequences, roughly a third of them singletons, with about 11% in the top ten. Germline assignment: CDR1 DFQATT and CDR2 SNEGSKA (reference sequence). The V and J ends lost 8 bases and 8 bases respectively, with 11 bases between them. CDR3 size: 10 residues. The data were taken from a study of blood T cells in healthy people across ages. Whole-study findings and limits: Roughly linear age-related decline in beta diversity appeared, significant by age roughly 40.

Isolated per sample were at least 7 million PBMCs. The genes are TRBV20-1 and TRBJ2-3, with a weak D call TRBD2 (6 bases). This sequence originates from a woman aged 25 to 39 in good health. Material for sequencing was blood. The CDR3 sequence: CSPELATQYF. CDR3 nucleotide sequence: TGCAGTCCCGAACTAGCTACGCAGTATTTT.